These 17 T cell receptor beta chains originate from one sample sequenced in a study of cytomegalovirus exposure and HLA in healthy donors (dated by TCRdb to about 2017). Library preparation was by the immunoSEQ multiplex PCR assay. The multiplex PCR relied on a mix of 60 forward primers for TCR Vbeta segments and 13 reverse primers for TCR Jbeta segments. TCRdb holds this immuneACCESS table with in-frame rearrangements only. Some clones are missing; in checked studies, unresolved V genes explain under half, and the rest has no known cause. The sample records under 250,000 clones, approximately 80% of which are singletons. Clones ranked in the top ten supply less than 4.5% of the sample. Sequencing used PBMCs. The receptors originated from a male donor in good health and CMV-seronegative.

This sequence joins TRBV7-9 and TRBJ1-2; TRBD1 matches 7 bases. Germline loops: CDR1 SEHNR, CDR2 FQNEAQ (reference sequence). The CDR3 is made up of 14 amino acids. The ends lost 5 bases at V and 2 bases at J; junction bases unmatched: 5. The CDR3 DNA sequence: TGTGCCAGCAGCCCCCGGGACAGCAACTATGGCTACACCTTC. Translated: CASSPRDSNYGYTF.

V and J are TRBV19 and TRBJ2-7, with 10 bases lining up with TRBD2. V shed 7 bases and J 7 bases; nucleotides not matched to a gene: 10. Germline V gene lookup returns CDR1 LNHDA and CDR2 SQIVND (reference sequence). CDR3 length: 14 amino acids. Here the CDR3 reads CASTLAGGREEQYF. The CDR3 DNA sequence: TGTGCCAGTACCTTAGCGGGAGGAAGGGAAGAGCAGTACTTC.

V gene TRBV4-2 combines with J gene TRBJ2-7, with D maybe TRBD2 (5 bases). The V end was cut by 0 bases, the J end by 6 bases, with 9 bases between. Germline V gene sequence: CDR1 LGHNA, CDR2 YNFKEQ. The CDR3 consists of 13 residues. The CDR3 loop is CASSQERVFEQYF. The CDR3 nucleotides are TGTGCCAGCAGCCAAGAGAGGGTATTCGAGCAGTACTTC.

This clone has only a few counts. The rearrangement uses TRBV7-9 and TRBJ2-5, with D maybe TRBD1 (5 bases). Germline V gene lookup returns CDR1 SEHNR and CDR2 FQNEAQ (reference sequence). CDR3 length equals 18 residues. The V end lost 5 bases, the J end lost 3 bases, and 25 bases lay between the germline ends. CDR3 protein: CASSQWPRTPPGKETQYF. The CDR3 DNA reads TGTGCCAGCAGCCAATGGCCCCGGACACCTCCTGGAAAAGAGACCCAGTACTTC.

The V gene is TRBV9, the J gene TRBJ2-1; 10 nucleotides line up with TRBD2. This CDR3 contains 15 residues. J lost 6 bases, V lost 5 bases, and 8 bases had no gene match. Looked up from germline, CDR1 is SGDLS and CDR2 is YYNGEE. This CDR3 reads CASSRLAGAGNEQFF. The CDR3, as DNA: TGTGCCAGCAGTCGGCTAGCGGGAGCCGGCAATGAGCAGTTCTTC.

The DNA for the CDR3 is TGCGCCAGCAGCCAAGATGGTCCTTCGGTTTACTACGAGCAGTACTTC. The encoded protein is CASSQDGPSVYYEQYF. The gene calls are TRBV4-1 and TRBJ2-7; D not resolved. Between the trimmed V and J ends, which lost 0 bases and 3 bases, there was a span of 15 bases. The germline V gene encodes CDR1 MGHRA and CDR2 YSYEKL. The CDR3 runs to 16 residues.

This rearrangement joins TRBV18 to TRBJ1-1, with D unresolved. The CDR3 extends over 13 amino acids. CDR1 KGHSH and CDR2 LQKENI come from the germline V gene. The V gene lost 3 bases and the J gene lost 0 bases, with 5 bases spanning the gap. CDR3 region: CASSPLLNTEAFF. The CDR3 DNA reads as TGTGCCAGCTCACCCCTTCTGAACACTGAAGCTTTCTTT.

V and J are TRBV19 and TRBJ2-2, with 10 bases that match TRBD1. The CDR3 covers 13 residues. Trimming cost V 11 bases and J 4 bases; bases outside gene matches: 4. Germline V gene lookup returns CDR1 LNHDA and CDR2 SQIVND (reference sequence). Here the CDR3 reads CAGGTGATGELFF. As DNA, the CDR3 is TGTGCCGGGGGGACAGGGGCCACCGGGGAGCTGTTTTTT. Full variable domain (rest looked up from reference TRBV19 and TRBJ2-2): DGGITQSPKYLFRKEGQNVTLSCEQNLNHDAMYWYRQDPGQGLRLIYYSQIVNDFQKGDIAEGYSVSREKKESFPLTVTSAQKNPTAFYLCAGGTGATGELFFGEGSRLTVL.

The chain couples TRBV28 to TRBJ1-3, with unresolved D. V gave up 5 bases and J gave up 3 bases, with 17 bases separating them. The germline V gene encodes CDR1 MDHEN and CDR2 SYDVKM. The CDR3 has 16 amino acids. The CDR3 region is CASSPDGWQVGNTIYF. The CDR3 DNA follows: TGTGCCAGCAGTCCCGACGGTTGGCAGGTTGGAAACACCATATATTTT.

The chain recombines TRBV29-1 with TRBJ2-2; 8 positions match TRBD2. Unmatched junction bases numbered 2, after V lost 2 bases and J lost 0 bases. This CDR3 spans 15 amino acids. In germline, CDR1 is SQVTM, CDR2 ANQGSEA. The CDR3 reads CSVEWREANTGELFF. Written as DNA, the CDR3 is TGCAGCGTTGAATGGCGGGAGGCGAACACCGGGGAGCTGTTTTTT.

This clone came up a few times. The rearrangement uses TRBV7-9 and TRBJ2-7, with 9 nucleotides matching TRBD2. Germline V gene data show CDR1 as SEHNR and CDR2 as FQNEAQ (reference sequence). The V and J ends lost 7 bases and 4 bases, in that order; junction bases with no gene match: 14. The CDR3 length is 16 residues. The CDR3 nucleotides read TGTGCCAGCATCAAGGGCAATAGCGGGAGATTGTACGAGCAGTACTTC. Translating it yields CASIKGNSGRLYEQYF. Combining the CDR3 with reference TRBV7-9 and TRBJ2-7 gives the whole variable domain DTGVSQNPRHKITKRGQNVTFRCDPISEHNRLYWYRQTLGQGPEFLTYFQNEAQLEKSRLLSDRFSAERPKGSFSTLEIQRTEQGDSAMYLCASIKGNSGRLYEQYFGPGTRLTVT.

About this clone itself: The junction differs from germline at one of its ends, possibly a read error. The rearrangement uses TRBV7-9 and TRBJ1-2; D unclear. The CDR3 contains 18 residues. Germline-derived CDR1 and CDR2 are SEHNR and FQNEAQ (reference sequence). This chain's CDR3 is CSSSFVGGANLASYGYTF. DNA of the CDR3: TGTTCCAGCAGCTTCGTTGGTGGAGCAAACCTAGCCTCCTATGGCTACACCTTC.

This rearrangement joins TRBV6-4 to TRBJ2-1; D unclear. The germline CDR1 and CDR2 sequences are MRHNA and SNTAGT. This CDR3 region has 15 residues. The V and J ends lost 6 bases and 0 bases respectively, with 12 bases between them. The CDR3 nucleotides read TGTGCCAGCAGCACTACTCTGAGCTCCTACAATGAGCAGTTCTTC. Its translation: CASSTTLSSYNEQFF.

A few counts support this clone. The rearrangement uses TRBV30 and TRBJ1-1; 8 bases are shared with TRBD1. J gave up 0 bases and V 4 bases, and 4 bases lay outside the gene matches. Germline CDR1 reads GTSNPN; CDR2 reads SVGIG (reference sequence). This CDR3 has 14 residues. This CDR3 is CAWNPGGLNTEAFF. Here the CDR3 DNA reads TGTGCCTGGAACCCAGGGGGCTTGAACACTGAAGCTTTCTTT. Together with reference TRBV30 and TRBJ1-1, the CDR3 gives the full variable domain: SQTIHQWPATLVQPVGSPLSLECTVEGTSNPNLYWYRQAAGRGLQLLFYSVGIGQISSEVPQNLSASRPQDRQFILSSKKLLLSDSGFYLCAWNPGGLNTEAFFGQGTRLTVV.

The chain employs TRBV19 and TRBJ2-7, with 7 bases identical to TRBD1. Germline V gene sequence: CDR1 LNHDA, CDR2 SQIVND (reference sequence). Trimming took 0 bases from V and 2 from J; bases not matched to a gene: 4. This CDR3 is 15 amino acids long. CDR3 in DNA: TGTGCCAGTAGTATAGAGACAGGGCCCACCTACGAGCAGTACTTC. Encoded protein: CASSIETGPTYEQYF. Looking up the rest from reference TRBV19 and TRBJ2-7 gives the full variable domain: DGGITQSPKYLFRKEGQNVTLSCEQNLNHDAMYWYRQDPGQGLRLIYYSQIVNDFQKGDIAEGYSVSREKKESFPLTVTSAQKNPTAFYLCASSIETGPTYEQYFGPGTRLTVT.

A single count supports this clone. This chain links TRBV28 with TRBJ1-2; D may be TRBD1 (6 bases). CDR1 is MDHEN and CDR2 is SYDVKM in the germline V gene. V lost 3 bases and J 6 bases, leaving 14 bases between the germline ends. This CDR3 has 14 residues. CDR3 sequence: CASSFRGGRNGYTF. Here the CDR3 DNA reads TGTGCCAGCAGTTTTAGGGGGGGAAGGAATGGCTACACCTTC.

The chain uses TRBV5-1 and TRBJ2-7; 14 bases match TRBD2. V lost 1 base and J lost 6; bases outside the gene matches: 6. Germline CDR1 reads SGHRS; CDR2 reads YFSETQ. This CDR3 is 16 amino acids long. Here the CDR3 DNA reads TGCGCCAGCAGCTTGAGAGGGACTAGCGGGAGAGGCGAGCAGTACTTC. It yields the protein CASSLRGTSGRGEQYF.